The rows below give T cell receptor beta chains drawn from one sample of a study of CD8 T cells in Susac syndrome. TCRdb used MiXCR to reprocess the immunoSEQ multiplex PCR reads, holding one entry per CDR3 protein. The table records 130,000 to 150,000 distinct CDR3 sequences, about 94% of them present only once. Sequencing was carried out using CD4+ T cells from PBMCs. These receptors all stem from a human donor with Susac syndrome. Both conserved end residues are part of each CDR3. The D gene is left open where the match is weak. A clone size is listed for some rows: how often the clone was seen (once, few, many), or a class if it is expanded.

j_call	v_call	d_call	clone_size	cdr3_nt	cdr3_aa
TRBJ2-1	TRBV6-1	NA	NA	TGTGCCAGCAGTCAGCCCAGATTTAGCTCCTACAATGAGCAGTTCTTC	CASSQPRFSSYNEQFF
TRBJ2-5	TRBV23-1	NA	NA	TGCGCCAGCAGCGACGCCGGGACCCTACAAGAGACCCAGTACTTC	CASSDAGTLQETQYF
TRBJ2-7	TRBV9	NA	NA	TGTGCCAGCAGCCTCTCGGGCGGGCAGTACTTC	CASSLSGGQYF
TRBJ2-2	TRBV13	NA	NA	TGTGCCAGCAGCTTAAGACAGCACACCGGGGAGCTGTTTTTT	CASSLRQHTGELFF
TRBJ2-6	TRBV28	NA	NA	TGTGCCAGCACTTATATGAATGTGGGGGCCAACGTCCTGACTTTC	CASTYMNVGANVLTF
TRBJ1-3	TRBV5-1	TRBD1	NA	TGCGCCAGTTCACAGGGGACGGGAAACACCATATATTTT	CASSQGTGNTIYF
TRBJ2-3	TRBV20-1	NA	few	TGCAGTGCCCCCCTGGGCAGGTTCCCAGATACGCAGTATTTT	CSAPLGRFPDTQYF
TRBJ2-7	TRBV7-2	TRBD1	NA	TGTGCCAGCAGCTTAGCGTGGGACAGGACATACGAGCAGTACTTC	CASSLAWDRTYEQYF
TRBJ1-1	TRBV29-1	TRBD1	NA	TGCAGCGTCGAACGACAGGGGGGGAACACTGAAGCTTTCTTT	CSVERQGGNTEAFF
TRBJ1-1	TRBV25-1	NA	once	TGTGCCAGCAGCCGGGATTACACTGAAGCTTTCTTT	CASSRDYTEAFF
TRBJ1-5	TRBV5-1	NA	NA	TGCGCCAGCAGCTTGGATATCAATCAGCCCCAGCATTTT	CASSLDINQPQHF
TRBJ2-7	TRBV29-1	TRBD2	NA	TGCAGCGTCTCAGCGGGAGGGCGCGAGCAGTACTTC	CSVSAGGREQYF
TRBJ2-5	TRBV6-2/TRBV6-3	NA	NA	TGTGCCAGCAGTTACGTAGGGATTCTGGTGGAGACCCAGTACTTC	CASSYVGILVETQYF
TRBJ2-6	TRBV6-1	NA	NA	TGTGCCAGCAGGGAGGGACTTACTCAGTCTGGGGCCAACGTCCTGACTTTC	CASREGLTQSGANVLTF
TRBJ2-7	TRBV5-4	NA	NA	TGTGCCAGCAGCTTAGGGACCCGACCCTACGAGCAGTACTTC	CASSLGTRPYEQYF
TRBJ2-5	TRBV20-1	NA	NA	TGCAGTGCTAGTCCCCAGGCGGAATGGGAGACCCAGTACTTC	CSASPQAEWETQYF
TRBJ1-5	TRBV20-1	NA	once	TGCAGTGCTCCGACATACAATCAGCCCCAGCATTTT	CSAPTYNQPQHF
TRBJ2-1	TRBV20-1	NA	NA	TGCAGTGCCCAACTAGTGGAAATTGAGCAGTTCTTC	CSAQLVEIEQFF
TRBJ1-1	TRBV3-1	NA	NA	TGTGCCAGCAGCACTCGACAGGATAACACTGAAGCTTTCTTT	CASSTRQDNTEAFF
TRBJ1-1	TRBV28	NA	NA	TGTGCCAGCAGACTAGGGGACGCACGGAGGGAAGCTTTCTTT	CASRLGDARREAFF
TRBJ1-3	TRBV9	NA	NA	TGTGCCAGCAGCCCCTACGGGATTTTATCGGACACCATATATTTT	CASSPYGILSDTIYF
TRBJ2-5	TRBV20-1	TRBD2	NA	TGCAGTGCTACCGCTAGCGGGAGACCAGAGACCCAGTACTTC	CSATASGRPETQYF
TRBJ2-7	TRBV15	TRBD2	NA	TGTGCCACCAGCAGAGATCCGGGACTAGGGTACGAGCAGTACTTC	CATSRDPGLGYEQYF
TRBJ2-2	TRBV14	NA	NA	TGTGCCAGCAGCCTCCGACCCCTTCCAGCGAACACCGGGGAGCTGTTTTTT	CASSLRPLPANTGELFF
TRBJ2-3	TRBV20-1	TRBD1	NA	TGCAGTGCTAACCTGAACAGGGGGCGCACAGATACGCAGTATTTT	CSANLNRGRTDTQYF
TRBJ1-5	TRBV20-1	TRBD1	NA	TGCAGTGCTACCGAGGGACAGCTGGATCAGCCCCAGCATTTT	CSATEGQLDQPQHF
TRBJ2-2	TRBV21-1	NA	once	TGTGCCAGCAGCAAAGTTTCAGGGGGGAACACCGGGGAGCTGTTTTTT	CASSKVSGGNTGELFF
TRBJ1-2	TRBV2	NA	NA	TGTGCCAGCGGGAACCTCGGCTACACCTTC	CASGNLGYTF
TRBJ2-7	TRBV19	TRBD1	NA	TGTGCCAGTAGTATCGGGACAGGGCTACTCGGCGAGCAGTACTTC	CASSIGTGLLGEQYF
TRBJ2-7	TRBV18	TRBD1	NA	TGTGCCAGCTCACCACGCGGGACAGGGTTAATGTTGCAGTACTTC	CASSPRGTGLMLQYF
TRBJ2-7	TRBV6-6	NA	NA	TGTGCCAGCAGTTCGGTTGTCGGCTACGAGCAGTACTTC	CASSSVVGYEQYF
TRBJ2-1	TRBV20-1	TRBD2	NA	TGCAGTGCGGACGGGGGGGGCTCCTACAATGAGCAGTTCTTC	CSADGGGSYNEQFF
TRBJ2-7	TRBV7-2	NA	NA	TGTGCCAGCAGCTTCGGGCAGGGTATCGGCTACGAGCAGTACTTC	CASSFGQGIGYEQYF
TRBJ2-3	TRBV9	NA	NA	TGTGCCAGCAGCGTAGCAGGTAACACAGATACGCAGTATTTT	CASSVAGNTDTQYF
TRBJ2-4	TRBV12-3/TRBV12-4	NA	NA	TGTGCCAGCAGACCTTCCATCGGACCGCTTTCAGCCAAAAACATTCAGTACTTC	CASRPSIGPLSAKNIQYF
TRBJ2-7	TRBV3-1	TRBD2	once	TGTGCCAGCAGCCAAGGCCCAACTAGCGCATTAACCTACGAGCAGTACTTC	CASSQGPTSALTYEQYF
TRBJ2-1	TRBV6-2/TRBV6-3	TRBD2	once	TGTGCCAGCAGGGCCGGGACTAGAAGGTTCTTC	CASRAGTRRFF
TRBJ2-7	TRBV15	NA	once	TGTGCCACCAGCAGGCTCGGGCAGGGAACCTACGAGCAGTACTTC	CATSRLGQGTYEQYF
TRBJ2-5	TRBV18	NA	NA	TGTGCCAGCTCCCGCGGTAGCCCGGAGACCCAGTACTTC	CASSRGSPETQYF
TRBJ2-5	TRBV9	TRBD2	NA	TGTGCCAGCAGCGTCTCGGGACTAGGGGGAAGAGAGACCCAGTACTTC	CASSVSGLGGRETQYF
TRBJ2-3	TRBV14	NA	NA	TGTGCCAGCAGCCAATGGGGTTATGGTACGCAGTATTTT	CASSQWGYGTQYF
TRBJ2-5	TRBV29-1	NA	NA	TGCAGCGTTGAGGGGGGGGGCTCTCAGGAGACCCAGTACTTC	CSVEGGGSQETQYF
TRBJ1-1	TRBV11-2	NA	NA	TGTGCCAGCAGCTTTGGTTACATGAACACTGAAGCTTTCTTT	CASSFGYMNTEAFF
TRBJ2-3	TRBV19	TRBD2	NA	TGTGCCAGTAGCCCGTGGGCGGGAGAAGATACGCAGTATTTT	CASSPWAGEDTQYF
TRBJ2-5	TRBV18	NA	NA	TGTGCCAGCTCACCCTTGGTATCCTCAGAGACCCAGTACTTC	CASSPLVSSETQYF
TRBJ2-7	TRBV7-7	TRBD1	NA	TGTGCCAGCAGCCCCAGAGGACAGGACGAGCAGTACTTC	CASSPRGQDEQYF
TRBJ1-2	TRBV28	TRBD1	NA	TGTGCCAGCCGAACCCGAGGACAGGTTAACTATGGCTACACCTTC	CASRTRGQVNYGYTF
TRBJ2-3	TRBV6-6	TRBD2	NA	TGTGCCAGCAGTTTAGGAGCGGGGGGGACAGATACGCAGTATTTT	CASSLGAGGTDTQYF
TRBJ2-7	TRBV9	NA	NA	TGTGCCAGCAGCCCTAGGGAATCTCGCAGATACGAGCAGTACTTC	CASSPRESRRYEQYF
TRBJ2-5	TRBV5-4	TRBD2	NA	TGTGCCACCCGGGGGAGGGGAGGTGGGGAGACCCAGTACTTC	CATRGRGGGETQYF
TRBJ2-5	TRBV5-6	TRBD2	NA	TGTGCCAGCAGCTTGTTTAGCGGGGGGGTTCAAGAGACCCAGTACTTC	CASSLFSGGVQETQYF
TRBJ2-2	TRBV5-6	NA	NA	TGTGCCAGCAGTGGAACCGGGGAGCTGTTTTTT	CASSGTGELFF
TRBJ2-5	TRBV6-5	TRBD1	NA	TGTGCCAGCATGGCCGGGACAGGGAAGCAAGAGACCCAGTACTTC	CASMAGTGKQETQYF
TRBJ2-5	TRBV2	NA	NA	TGTGCCAGCAGTCGTAGTGGACTTACTCAAGAGACCCAGTACTTC	CASSRSGLTQETQYF
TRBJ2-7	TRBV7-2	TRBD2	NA	TGTGCCAGCAGCCCGGGACTAGCGGGAGGGGACTCCTACGAGCAGTACTTC	CASSPGLAGGDSYEQYF